One and the same sample provided the 16 T cell receptor beta chains below, sequenced in a study of CD8 T cells in Susac syndrome. Random hexamers were used to reverse transcribe roughly 0.45 to 1 ug of RNA. TCRdb reprocessed the immunoSEQ multiplex PCR reads via MiXCR and lists one record per CDR3 protein. The sample includes about 94,000 distinct CDR3 sequences, roughly 94% seen only once; the top ten take around 0.33%. Source material: CD4+ T cells from PBMCs. These receptors were obtained from a human donor with Susac syndrome.

The rearrangement uses TRBV11-2 and TRBJ1-6; 7 bases align to TRBD1. The CDR3 length is 15 residues. V shed 5 bases, J shed 5 bases, and the junction held 6 bases outside the gene matches. Per the germline V gene, CDR1 is SGHAT and CDR2 is FQNNGV. The CDR3, as DNA: TGTGCCAGCAGCCTCACCGGGACAGATAATTCACCCCTCCACTTT. It specifies CASSLTGTDNSPLHF.

The J gene is TRBJ1-2, the V gene TRBV6-5, with D unclear. The V end was cut by 7 bases, the J end by 2 bases, with 11 bases between. Per the germline V gene, CDR1 is MNHEY and CDR2 is SVGAGI. The CDR3 is made up of 13 amino acids. CDR3 bases: TGTGCCAGCAAGACCGAGACGAACTATGGCTACACCTTC. This encodes CASKTETNYGYTF.

V is TRBV5-6 and J is TRBJ2-5; D could derive from TRBD1 or TRBD2 (5 bases each). Germline V gene sequence: CDR1 SGHDT, CDR2 YYEEEE. The CDR3 runs to 15 residues. The V end lost 0 bases, the J end lost 4 bases, and 13 bases lay between the germline ends. The CDR3 DNA reads as TGTGCCAGCAGCTTGGCCGATGCAGGGACAGAGACCCAGTACTTC. Amino acids: CASSLADAGTETQYF.

The chain is built from TRBV6-5 and TRBJ1-2; D call uncertain. The CDR3 spans 11 residues. The V end lost 5 bases, the J end lost 6 bases, and 7 bases lay between the germline ends. Germline V CDR1 and CDR2: MNHEY, SVGAGI. The CDR3 region has the DNA TGTGCCAGCAGTCCCCGAGATGGCTACACCTTC. Its translation is CASSPRDGYTF.

The chain carries TRBV3-1 and TRBJ1-1; D may be TRBD1 (5 bases). V shed 4 bases and J shed 1 base, with 10 bases lying between them. This CDR3 comprises 14 residues. Germline values: CDR1 LGHDT, CDR2 YNNKEL (reference sequence). CDR3 region: CASSRAQGNTEAFF. The CDR3, as DNA: TGTGCCAGCAGCCGTGCCCAGGGGAACACTGAAGCTTTCTTT.

This chain joins TRBV20-1 and TRBJ2-5, with 7 bases matching TRBD1. Germline loops: CDR1 DFQATT, CDR2 SNEGSKA (reference sequence). The CDR3 extends over 13 amino acids. J lost 3 bases, V lost 1 base, and 2 bases had no gene match. The CDR3 nucleotides read TGCAGTGCTAGAGGAGGGGGCAAAGAGACCCAGTACTTC. It specifies CSARGGGKETQYF.

This clonotype was observed a single time. The J gene is TRBJ2-4, the V gene TRBV28; 7 bases line up with TRBD1. J lost 3 bases, V lost 6 bases, and 8 bases had no gene match. The CDR3 spans 15 residues. Germline lookup yields CDR1 MDHEN and CDR2 SYDVKM. The CDR3 here is CASSQTGKVKNIQYF. In DNA, the CDR3 is TGTGCCAGCAGCCAGACAGGGAAGGTCAAAAACATTCAGTACTTC.

This chain connects TRBV5-4 to TRBJ2-5, with 8 bases identical to TRBD2. Trimming cost V 6 bases and J 3 bases; bases outside gene matches: 13. The CDR3 covers 16 residues. Germline V gives CDR1 SGHNT, CDR2 YYREEE (reference sequence). CDR3 sequence (DNA): TGTGCCAGCACCCCCCAAGCGGGGGCGATGAAAGAGACCCAGTACTTC. It is translated as CASTPQAGAMKETQYF.

This chain joins TRBV20-1 and TRBJ2-1; 7 bases align to TRBD1. V lost 7 bases and J lost 7; bases outside the gene matches: 13. Germline-derived CDR1 and CDR2 are DFQATT and SNEGSKA (reference sequence). The CDR3 runs to 14 residues. CDR3 nucleotide sequence: TGCAGTGTCCCCCTCGTAGGGGGCTTGAATGAGCAGTTCTTC. Protein sequence: CSVPLVGGLNEQFF.

The chain combines TRBV4-1 with TRBJ1-3; D is ambiguous. The CDR3 is made up of 14 amino acids. Germline V gene sequence: CDR1 MGHRA, CDR2 YSYEKL. The germline V and J ends were trimmed by 3 bases and 4 bases, with 10 bases remaining between them. The CDR3 coding sequence is TGCGCCAGCAGCCACCCGCCTAGGGGAAACACCATATATTTT. This gives the protein CASSHPPRGNTIYF.

This rearrangement joins TRBV18 to TRBJ1-2, with D unclear. The CDR3 totals 16 residues. Looked up from germline, CDR1 is KGHSH and CDR2 is LQKENI. V dropped 2 bases and J dropped 0 bases, with 13 bases sitting between them. The CDR3 reads CASSPSVPRANYGYTF. The CDR3 DNA sequence: TGTGCCAGCTCACCATCGGTACCCAGAGCTAACTATGGCTACACCTTC.

The CDR3 DNA reads as TGTGCCAGTAGTATAGGCGGGACAGGGAAAGGCTACACCTTC. The encoded protein is CASSIGGTGKGYTF. The gene calls are TRBV19 and TRBJ1-2; 9 bases line up with TRBD1. Per germline, CDR1 LNHDA and CDR2 SQIVND (reference sequence). The trim removed 1 base at V and 8 bases at J, leaving 5 bases unmatched. The CDR3 totals 14 residues.

The CDR3 spells CASSEYPGPSYNEQFF. Written as DNA, the CDR3 is TGTGCCAGCAGTGAATATCCGGGCCCTTCCTACAATGAGCAGTTCTTC. The V gene is TRBV25-1, the J gene TRBJ2-1; no clear D gene. With 0 bases removed from V and 1 base from J, the gap between germline ends came to 10 bases. CDR1 and CDR2 (germline): MGHDK, SYGVNS. This CDR3 is 16 amino acids long.

The V call is TRBV7-8, the J call TRBJ1-6; D is unresolved. This CDR3 is 16 amino acids long. Germline V gene lookup returns CDR1 SGHVS and CDR2 FQNEAQ. Trimming left V 5 bases short and J 4 bases short, with 15 bases between. The CDR3: CASSLRTGDYNSPLHF. The DNA for the CDR3 is TGTGCCAGCAGCCTTAGGACTGGGGATTATAATTCACCCCTCCACTTT.

J is TRBJ1-5 and V is TRBV3-1; unclear D gene. The V end lost 1 base, the J end lost 5 bases, and 9 bases lay between the germline ends. This CDR3 has 14 amino acids. The V gene's germline CDR1 is LGHDT and CDR2 YNNKEL (reference sequence). The DNA for the CDR3 is TGTGCCAGCAGCCAAGGGTTATCGGATCAGCCCCAGCATTTT. Translated: CASSQGLSDQPQHF.

This clonotype was detected once. The genes are TRBV5-6 and TRBJ1-1; 10 bases match TRBD1. CDR1 is SGHDT, CDR2 YYEEEE, per germline. V lost 4 bases, J lost 1 base, and 4 bases stayed unmatched. CDR3 length equals 15 residues. The CDR3 coding sequence is TGTGCCAGCAGCAAGACAGGGGGCCAGAACACTGAAGCTTTCTTT. Residues: CASSKTGGQNTEAFF.